This T cell receptor (beta chain) is drawn from a study of blood T cell repertoires in COVID-19. The cohort comprised adults aged roughly 18 to 100 years residing in 24 US areas. Either two negative PCRs, clearance, or symptom resolution qualified Cohort 3 donors as recovered. The data were produced by immunoSEQ multiplex PCR, yet TCRdb's version contains in-frame clones alone and is incomplete. The sample yields 190,000 or so clones, roughly 77% seen once. Trimming left V 9 bases short and J 4 bases short, with 27 bases between. Looked up from germline, CDR1 is KGHDR and CDR2 is SFDVKD. The CDR3 consists of 18 residues.

The chain combines TRBV24-1 with TRBJ2-1, with D possibly being TRBD2 (6 bases). The sequence came from a man aged 40-50 years who had recovered from COVID-19. The source material was PBMCs or T cells enriched from blood (not recorded which). The CDR3 DNA follows: TGTGCCACCGCTAGGGGCAGAAGACAAGCGGACTATTACAATGAGCAGTTCTTC. Its protein product is CATARGRRQADYYNEQFF.